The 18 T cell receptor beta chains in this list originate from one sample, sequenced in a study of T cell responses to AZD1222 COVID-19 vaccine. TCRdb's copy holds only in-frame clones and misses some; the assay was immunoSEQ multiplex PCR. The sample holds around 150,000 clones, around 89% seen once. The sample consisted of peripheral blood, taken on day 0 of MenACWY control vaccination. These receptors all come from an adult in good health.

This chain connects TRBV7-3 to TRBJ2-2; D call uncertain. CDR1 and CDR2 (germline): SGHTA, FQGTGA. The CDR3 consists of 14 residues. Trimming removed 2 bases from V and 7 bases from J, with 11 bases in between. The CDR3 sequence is CASSLGSLGGELFF. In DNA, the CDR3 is TGTGCCAGCAGCTTAGGTAGCTTGGGCGGGGAGCTGTTTTTT.

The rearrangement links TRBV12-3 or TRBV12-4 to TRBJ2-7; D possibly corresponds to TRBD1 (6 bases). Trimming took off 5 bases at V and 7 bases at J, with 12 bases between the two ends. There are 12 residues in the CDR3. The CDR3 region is CASSANDREQYF. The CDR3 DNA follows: TGTGCCAGCAGTGCCAACGACAGGGAGCAGTACTTC.

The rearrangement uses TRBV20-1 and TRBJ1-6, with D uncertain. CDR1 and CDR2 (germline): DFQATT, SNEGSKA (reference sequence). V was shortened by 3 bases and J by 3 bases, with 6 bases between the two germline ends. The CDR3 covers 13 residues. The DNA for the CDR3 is TGCAGTGCTAGTGGGGTCTATAATTCACCCCTCCACTTT. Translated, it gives CSASGVYNSPLHF.

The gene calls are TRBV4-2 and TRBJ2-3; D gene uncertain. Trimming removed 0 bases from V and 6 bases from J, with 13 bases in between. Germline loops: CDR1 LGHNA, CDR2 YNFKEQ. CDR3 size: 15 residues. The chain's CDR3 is CASSQDPHLGDTQYF. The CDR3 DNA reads TGTGCCAGCAGCCAAGATCCGCACCTGGGGGATACGCAGTATTTT.

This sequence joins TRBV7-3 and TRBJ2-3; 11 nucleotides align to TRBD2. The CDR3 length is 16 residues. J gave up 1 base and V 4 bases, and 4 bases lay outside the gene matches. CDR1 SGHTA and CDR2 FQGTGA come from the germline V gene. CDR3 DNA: TGTGCCAGCAGCTCAACTAGCGGGAGCGGCACAGATACGCAGTATTTT. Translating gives CASSSTSGSGTDTQYF.

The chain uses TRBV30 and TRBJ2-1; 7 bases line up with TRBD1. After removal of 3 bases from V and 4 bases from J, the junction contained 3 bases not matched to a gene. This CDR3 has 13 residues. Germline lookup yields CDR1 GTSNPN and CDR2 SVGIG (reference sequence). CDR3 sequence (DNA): TGTGCCTGGAGCCGGGACAGATACAATGAGCAGTTCTTC. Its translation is CAWSRDRYNEQFF.

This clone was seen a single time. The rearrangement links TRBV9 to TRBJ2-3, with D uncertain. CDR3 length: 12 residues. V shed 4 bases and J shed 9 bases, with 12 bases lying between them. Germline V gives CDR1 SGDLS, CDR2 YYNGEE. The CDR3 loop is CASSPSLGTQYF. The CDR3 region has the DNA TGTGCCAGCAGCCCCAGTTTGGGCACGCAGTATTTT. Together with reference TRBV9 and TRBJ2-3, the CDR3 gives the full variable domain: DSGVTQTPKHLITATGQRVTLRCSPRSGDLSVYWYQQSLDQGLQFLIQYYNGEERAKGNILERFSAQQFPDLHSELNLSSLELGDSALYFCASSPSLGTQYFGPGTRLTVL.

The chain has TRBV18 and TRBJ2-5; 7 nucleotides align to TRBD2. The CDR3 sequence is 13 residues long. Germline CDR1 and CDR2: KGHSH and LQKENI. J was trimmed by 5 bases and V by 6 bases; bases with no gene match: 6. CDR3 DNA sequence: TGTGCCAGCTCGCCGACTAGCAAGGAGACCCAGTACTTC. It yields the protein CASSPTSKETQYF.

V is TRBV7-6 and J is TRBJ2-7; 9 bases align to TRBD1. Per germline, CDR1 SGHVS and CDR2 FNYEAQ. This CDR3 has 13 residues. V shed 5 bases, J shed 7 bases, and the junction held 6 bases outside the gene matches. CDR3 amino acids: CASSPADRGEQYF. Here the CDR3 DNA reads TGTGCCAGCAGCCCAGCGGACAGGGGAGAGCAGTACTTC.

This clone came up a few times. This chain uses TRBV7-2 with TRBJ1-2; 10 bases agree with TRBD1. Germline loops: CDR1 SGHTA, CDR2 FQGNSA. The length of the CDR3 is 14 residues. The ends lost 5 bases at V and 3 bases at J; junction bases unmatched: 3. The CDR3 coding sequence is TGTGCCAGCAGCCGGGGACAGGGGTACTATGGCTACACCTTC. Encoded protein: CASSRGQGYYGYTF.

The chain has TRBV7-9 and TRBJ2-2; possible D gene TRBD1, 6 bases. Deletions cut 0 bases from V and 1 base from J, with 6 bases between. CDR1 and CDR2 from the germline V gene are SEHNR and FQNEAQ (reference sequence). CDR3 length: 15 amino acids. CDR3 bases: TGTGCCAGCAGCTTAGCGGGACAGAACACCGGGGAGCTGTTTTTT. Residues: CASSLAGQNTGELFF.

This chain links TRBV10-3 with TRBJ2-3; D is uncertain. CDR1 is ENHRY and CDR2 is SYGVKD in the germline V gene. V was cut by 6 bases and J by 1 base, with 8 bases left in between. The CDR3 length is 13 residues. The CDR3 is CAIRAHGTDTQYF. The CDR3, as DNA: TGTGCCATCAGGGCGCATGGCACAGATACGCAGTATTTT.

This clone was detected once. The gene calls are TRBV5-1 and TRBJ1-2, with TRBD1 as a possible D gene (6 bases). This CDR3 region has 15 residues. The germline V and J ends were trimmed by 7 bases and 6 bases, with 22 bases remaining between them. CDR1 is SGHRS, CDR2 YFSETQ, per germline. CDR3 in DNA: TGCGCCAGCTCACGGATAGGGGAGCGGACAGATGGCTACACCTTC. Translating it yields CASSRIGERTDGYTF.

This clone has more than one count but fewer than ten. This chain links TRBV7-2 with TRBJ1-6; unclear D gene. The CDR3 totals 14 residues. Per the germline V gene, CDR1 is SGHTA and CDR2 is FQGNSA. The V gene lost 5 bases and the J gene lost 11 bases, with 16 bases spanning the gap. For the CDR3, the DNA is TGTGCCAGCAGCCCCAGCCCGTCGTGGCCACCCCTCCACTTT. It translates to CASSPSPSWPPLHF.

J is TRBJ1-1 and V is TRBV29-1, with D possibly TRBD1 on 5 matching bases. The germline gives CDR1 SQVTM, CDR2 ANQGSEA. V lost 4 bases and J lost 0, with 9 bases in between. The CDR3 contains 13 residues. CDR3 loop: CSVAGELNTEAFF. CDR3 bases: TGCAGCGTTGCGGGGGAGCTGAACACTGAAGCTTTCTTT.

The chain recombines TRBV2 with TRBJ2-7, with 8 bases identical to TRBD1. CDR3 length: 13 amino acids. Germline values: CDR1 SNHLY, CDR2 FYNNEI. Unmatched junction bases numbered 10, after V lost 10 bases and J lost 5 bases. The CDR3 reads CATGRDRIDEQYF. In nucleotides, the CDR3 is TGTGCCACCGGTAGGGACAGGATCGACGAGCAGTACTTC.

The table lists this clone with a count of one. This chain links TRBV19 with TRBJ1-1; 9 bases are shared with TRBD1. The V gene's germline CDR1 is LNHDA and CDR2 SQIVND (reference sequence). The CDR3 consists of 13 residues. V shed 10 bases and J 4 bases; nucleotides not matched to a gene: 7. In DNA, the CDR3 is TGTGCCACCTCAAGACAGGGGGGCACTGAAGCTTTCTTT. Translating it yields CATSRQGGTEAFF.

CDR3 nucleotides: TGCGCCAGCAGCCACGGGACAGCTTCCTACGAGCAGTACTTC. It encodes CASSHGTASYEQYF. The V gene is TRBV4-1, the J gene TRBJ2-7, with 7 nucleotides matching TRBD1. J was trimmed by 1 base and V by 3 bases; bases with no gene match: 3. This CDR3 contains 14 residues. Germline CDR1 is MGHRA and CDR2 is YSYEKL.